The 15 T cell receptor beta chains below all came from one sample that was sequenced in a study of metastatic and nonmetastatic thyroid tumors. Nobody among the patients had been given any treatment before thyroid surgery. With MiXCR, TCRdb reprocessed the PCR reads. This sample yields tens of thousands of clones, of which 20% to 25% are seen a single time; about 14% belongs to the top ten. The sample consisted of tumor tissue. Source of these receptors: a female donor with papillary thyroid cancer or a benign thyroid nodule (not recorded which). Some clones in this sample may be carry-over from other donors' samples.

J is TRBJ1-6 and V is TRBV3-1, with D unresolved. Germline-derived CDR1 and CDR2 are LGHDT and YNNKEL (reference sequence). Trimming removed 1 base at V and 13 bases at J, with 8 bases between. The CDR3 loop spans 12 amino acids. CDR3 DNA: TGTGCCAGCAGCCAAGGACAATCCCCCCTCCACTTT. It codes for CASSQGQSPLHF.

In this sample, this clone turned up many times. The CDR3 coding sequence is TGTGCCAGCAGTTGGGGACCGGGTAATGAAAAACTGTTTTTT. This codes for CASSWGPGNEKLFF. V is TRBV27 and J is TRBJ1-4; perhaps TRBD1 as D (5 bases). The CDR3 spans 14 residues. V was cut by 4 bases and J by 4 bases, with 10 bases left in between. CDR1 is MNHEY and CDR2 is SMNVEV in the germline V gene (reference sequence).

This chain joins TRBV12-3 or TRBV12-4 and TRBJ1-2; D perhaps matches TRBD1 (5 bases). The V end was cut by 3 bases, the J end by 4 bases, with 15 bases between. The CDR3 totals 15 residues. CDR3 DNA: TGTGCCAGCAGTTTGGAGCAGGGAGTAGGCTATGGCTACACCTTC. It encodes CASSLEQGVGYGYTF.

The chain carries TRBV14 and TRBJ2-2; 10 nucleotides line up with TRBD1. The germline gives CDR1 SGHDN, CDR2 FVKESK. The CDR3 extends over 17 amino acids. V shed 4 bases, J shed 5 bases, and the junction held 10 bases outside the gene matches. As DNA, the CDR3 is TGTGCCAGCAGCCGTAATTTAAGGACAGGGGGAACCGGGGAGCTGTTTTTT. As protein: CASSRNLRTGGTGELFF.

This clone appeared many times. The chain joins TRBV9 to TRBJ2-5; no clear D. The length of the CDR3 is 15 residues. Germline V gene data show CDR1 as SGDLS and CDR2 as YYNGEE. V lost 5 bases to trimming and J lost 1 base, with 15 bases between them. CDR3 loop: CASSPPSPIQETQYF. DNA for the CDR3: TGTGCCAGCAGTCCCCCGTCACCAATCCAAGAGACCCAGTACTTC.

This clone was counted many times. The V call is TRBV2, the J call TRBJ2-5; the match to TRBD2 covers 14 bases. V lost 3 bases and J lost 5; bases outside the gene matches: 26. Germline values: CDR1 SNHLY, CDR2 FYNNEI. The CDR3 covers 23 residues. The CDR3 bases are TGTGCCAGCAGTGAGGACAGGGGGACTAGCGGGAGACTCCCTCCGGCCGGGTGGGAGACCCAGTACTTC. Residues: CASSEDRGTSGRLPPAGWETQYF.

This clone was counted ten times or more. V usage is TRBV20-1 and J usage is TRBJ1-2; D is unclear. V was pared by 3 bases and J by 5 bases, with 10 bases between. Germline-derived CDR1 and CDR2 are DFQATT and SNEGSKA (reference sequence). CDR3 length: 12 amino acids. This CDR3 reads CSASGSSYGYTF. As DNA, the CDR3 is TGCAGTGCTAGCGGGAGCTCATATGGCTACACCTTC.

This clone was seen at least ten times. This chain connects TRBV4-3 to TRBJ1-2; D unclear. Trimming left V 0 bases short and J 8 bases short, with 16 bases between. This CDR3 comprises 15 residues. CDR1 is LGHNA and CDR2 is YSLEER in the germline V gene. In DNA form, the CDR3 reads TGCGCCAGCAGCCAAGAGCGGGCGACCCGAACGGGCTACACCTTC. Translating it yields CASSQERATRTGYTF.

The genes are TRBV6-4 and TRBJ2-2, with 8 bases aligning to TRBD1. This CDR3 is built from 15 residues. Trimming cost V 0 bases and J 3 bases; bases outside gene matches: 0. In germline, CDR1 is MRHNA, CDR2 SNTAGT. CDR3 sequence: CASSDSDRDTGELFF. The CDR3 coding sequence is TGTGCCAGCAGTGACTCGGACAGGGACACCGGGGAGCTGTTTTTT.

CDR3 sequence reads: CASSLGKRNTIYF. DNA of the CDR3: TGTGCCAGCAGTTTAGGCAAGAGAAACACCATATATTTT. This chain uses TRBV9 with TRBJ1-3, with D hard to call. This CDR3 spans 13 amino acids. Germline V gene data show CDR1 as SGDLS and CDR2 as YYNGEE. Between the trimmed V and J ends, which lost 5 bases and 5 bases, there was a span of 11 bases.

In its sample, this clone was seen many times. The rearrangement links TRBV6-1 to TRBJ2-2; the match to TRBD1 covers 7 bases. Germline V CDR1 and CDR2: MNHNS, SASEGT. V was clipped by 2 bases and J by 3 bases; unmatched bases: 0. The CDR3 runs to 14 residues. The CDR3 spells CASSEQGDTGELFF. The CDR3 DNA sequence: TGTGCCAGCAGTGAACAGGGGGACACCGGGGAGCTGTTTTTT.

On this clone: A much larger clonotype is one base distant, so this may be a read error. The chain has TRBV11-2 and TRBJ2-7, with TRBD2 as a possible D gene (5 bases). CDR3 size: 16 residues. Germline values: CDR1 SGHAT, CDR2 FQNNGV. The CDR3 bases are TGTACCAGCATCTTATACTTTAACGGAGGTTGGTACGAGCAGTACTTC. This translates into CTSILYFNGGWYEQYF.

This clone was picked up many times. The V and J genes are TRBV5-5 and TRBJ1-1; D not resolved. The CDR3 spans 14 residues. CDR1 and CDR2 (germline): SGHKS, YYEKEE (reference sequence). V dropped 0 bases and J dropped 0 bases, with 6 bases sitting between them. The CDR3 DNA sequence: TGTGCCAGCAGCTTGGACCCAATGAACACTGAAGCTTTCTTT. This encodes CASSLDPMNTEAFF.

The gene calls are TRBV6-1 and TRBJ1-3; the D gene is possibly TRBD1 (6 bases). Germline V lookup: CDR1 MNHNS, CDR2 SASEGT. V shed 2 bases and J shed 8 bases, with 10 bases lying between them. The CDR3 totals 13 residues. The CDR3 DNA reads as TGTGCCAGCAGTGAACCAGGGACATACACCATATATTTT. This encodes CASSEPGTYTIYF.

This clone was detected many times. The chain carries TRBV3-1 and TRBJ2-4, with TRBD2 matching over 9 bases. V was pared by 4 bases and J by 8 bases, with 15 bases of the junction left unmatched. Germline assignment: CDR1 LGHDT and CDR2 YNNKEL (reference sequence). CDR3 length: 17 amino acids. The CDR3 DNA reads TGTGCCAGCAGCCCGCTCGGGGCGGGAGGGCCTAGGGACATTCAGTACTTC. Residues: CASSPLGAGGPRDIQYF.